The 24 T cell receptor beta chains listed next were all sequenced from one sample in a study of T cell responses to AZD1222 COVID-19 vaccine. Clones were sequenced by immunoSEQ multiplex PCR, and TCRdb holds only the in-frame ones, with some missing. The sample records over 90,000 clones, about 87% being singletons. This specimen consisted of peripheral blood, obtained on day 0 of AZD1222 vaccination. Receptor source: an adult in good health.

This chain links TRBV21-1 with TRBJ2-7; the DNA was not compared with TRBD2, the D call given in the table. TRBV21-1 is described as a pseudogene. The CDR3 contains 18 residues. The CDR3 DNA reads as TGTGCCAGCAGCAAAGCTTTTCGACTAGCGGGAGGGCGGTACGAGCAGTACTTC. Its translation: CASSKAFRLAGGRYEQYF.

This rearrangement joins TRBV28 to TRBJ2-7; the D gene could be TRBD1 or TRBD2 (5 bases each). CDR1 is MDHEN, CDR2 SYDVKM, per germline. V lost 3 bases to trimming and J lost 9 bases, with 21 bases between them. This CDR3 has 15 residues. CDR3 coding DNA: TGTGCCAGCAGTTTTGGGTATGGTTCCGTTGGGGGGCAGTACTTC. Translated: CASSFGYGSVGGQYF.

This clone was found once. The genes are TRBV11-1 and TRBJ1-1, with D perhaps TRBD1 (6 bases). Trimming left V 10 bases short and J 8 bases short, with 23 bases between. The CDR3 has 14 amino acids. CDR1 is SGHAT and CDR2 is FQDESV in the germline V gene (reference sequence). DNA of the CDR3: TGTGCCACCCGCTTTGGGGCACTGACAGGCGAAGCTTTCTTT. Residues: CATRFGALTGEAFF. Using reference TRBV11-1 and TRBJ1-1 for the parts outside the CDR3, the full variable domain is EAEVAQSPRYKITEKSQAVAFWCDPISGHATLYWYRQILGQGPELLVQFQDESVVDDSQLPKDRFSAERLKGVDSTLKIQPAELGDSAMYLCATRFGALTGEAFFGQGTRLTVV.

CDR3 loop: CASSPEFNPNWANVLTF. CDR3 in DNA: TGCGCCAGCAGCCCCGAATTTAATCCCAACTGGGCCAACGTCCTGACTTTC. The chain carries TRBV4-3 and TRBJ2-6, with D hard to call. The ends were cut back, 4 bases at V and 5 bases at J, with 18 bases in the middle. Germline-derived CDR1 and CDR2 are LGHNA and YSLEER. This CDR3 has 17 amino acids.

The chain has TRBV2 and TRBJ2-1; no reliable D call. The germline V and J ends were trimmed by 7 bases and 9 bases, with 13 bases remaining between them. There are 12 residues in the CDR3. Germline V lookup: CDR1 SNHLY, CDR2 FYNNEI. CDR3 sequence reads: CASTTVNGEQFF. CDR3 sequence (DNA): TGTGCCAGCACGACGGTGAATGGTGAGCAGTTCTTC.

This clone was found a few times. V gene TRBV7-9 combines with J gene TRBJ1-4; no definite D call. The V gene's germline CDR1 is SEHNR and CDR2 FQNEAQ (reference sequence). This CDR3 region has 15 residues. V was cut by 8 bases and J by 4 bases, with 17 bases left in between. Here the CDR3 reads CASRPKQRINEKLFF. CDR3 nucleotides: TGTGCCAGCCGGCCGAAACAGCGTATTAATGAAAAACTGTTTTTT.

V is TRBV3-1 (or the pseudogene TRBV3-2) and J is TRBJ1-1, with 7 bases identical to TRBD1. Germline lookup yields CDR1 LGHDT and CDR2 YNNKEL (reference sequence). This CDR3 contains 13 residues. The junction had 5 bases not matched to a gene; V was cut back by 5 bases and J by 5 bases. In DNA form, the CDR3 reads TGTGCCAGCAGCTCCAACAGGGGTACTGAAGCTTTCTTT. Its translation: CASSSNRGTEAFF.

V is TRBV3-1 (or the pseudogene TRBV3-2) and J is TRBJ1-2, with a possible D match to TRBD1 (6 bases). The germline V gene has CDR1 LGHDT and CDR2 YNNKEL (reference sequence). This CDR3 comprises 15 residues. V gave up 4 bases and J gave up 5 bases, with 17 bases separating them. The CDR3 loop is CASSPTSWGAYGYTF. CDR3 nucleotide sequence: TGTGCCAGCAGCCCCACCTCTTGGGGGGCGTATGGCTACACCTTC.

The chain is built from TRBV7-2 and TRBJ1-4; D not resolved. The V gene lost 2 bases and the J gene lost 0 bases, with 7 bases spanning the gap. CDR3 length: 15 amino acids. Germline CDR1 is SGHTA and CDR2 is FQGNSA. CDR3 bases: TGTGCCAGCAGCTTACGGGCAACAACTAATGAAAAACTGTTTTTT. Its translation is CASSLRATTNEKLFF.

V is TRBV29-1 and J is TRBJ2-7, with 12 positions matching TRBD1. Germline V CDR1 and CDR2: SQVTM, ANQGSEA. V lost 4 bases, J lost 4 bases, and 5 bases stayed unmatched. The CDR3 length is 14 residues. CDR3 region: CSVAGTGGLYEQYF. The CDR3 DNA reads as TGCAGCGTTGCCGGGACAGGGGGCTTATACGAGCAGTACTTC.

This clone was found once. The V and J genes are TRBV19 and TRBJ1-6, with 9 nucleotides matching TRBD1. Germline CDR1 reads LNHDA; CDR2 reads SQIVND (reference sequence). After removal of 6 bases from V and 10 bases from J, the junction contained 7 bases not matched to a gene. The CDR3 is 14 residues long. As DNA, the CDR3 is TGTGCCAGTAGCCCGACAGGGGGTGGCTCACCCCTCCACTTT. Encoded protein: CASSPTGGGSPLHF. Supplemented by reference TRBV19 and TRBJ1-6, the full variable domain reads DGGITQSPKYLFRKEGQNVTLSCEQNLNHDAMYWYRQDPGQGLRLIYYSQIVNDFQKGDIAEGYSVSREKKESFPLTVTSAQKNPTAFYLCASSPTGGGSPLHFGNGTRLTVT.

The V call is TRBV5-1, the J call TRBJ2-2, with TRBD2 matching 10 bases. The junction had 2 bases not matched to a gene; V was cut back by 8 bases and J by 1 base. CDR1 is SGHRS and CDR2 is YFSETQ in the germline V gene. The CDR3 is 14 amino acids. The CDR3 loop is CASWTSGNTGELFF. CDR3 coding DNA: TGCGCCAGTTGGACTAGCGGGAACACCGGGGAGCTGTTTTTT. The full variable domain, with the rest looked up from reference TRBV5-1 and TRBJ2-2, is KAGVTQTPRYLIKTRGQQVTLSCSPISGHRSVSWYQQTPGQGLQFLFEYFSETQRNKGNFPGRFSGRQFSNSRSEMNVSTLELGDSALYLCASWTSGNTGELFFGEGSRLTVL.

This clone was seen a single time. V gene TRBV11-2 combines with J gene TRBJ1-3; D is unclear. The V and J ends lost 3 bases and 2 bases respectively, with 8 bases between them. CDR3 length: 14 residues. Germline-derived CDR1 and CDR2 are SGHAT and FQNNGV. The CDR3 DNA is TGTGCCAGCAGCTTGACGGATACTGGAAACACCATATATTTT. Its protein product is CASSLTDTGNTIYF.

V gene TRBV5-1 combines with J gene TRBJ2-5, with 11 bases identical to TRBD1. CDR1 and CDR2 from the germline V gene are SGHRS and YFSETQ. Trimming at V came to 3 bases and at J to 5 bases, leaving 3 bases not matched to a gene. CDR3 length: 14 amino acids. The CDR3 loop is CASSSWTGGETQYF. The CDR3 DNA is TGCGCCAGCAGCTCCTGGACAGGGGGCGAGACCCAGTACTTC.

The chain employs TRBV4-3 and TRBJ1-2; 7 nucleotides match TRBD1. CDR3 length: 13 residues. The V segment lost 3 bases and the J segment 7 bases; nucleotides outside the gene matches: 5. Looked up from germline, CDR1 is LGHNA and CDR2 is YSLEER. CDR3 sequence (DNA): TGCGCCAGCAGCCAGCACAGGACAGGTGGCTACACCTTC. Translated, it gives CASSQHRTGGYTF.

This clone was seen only a few times. The chain carries TRBV27 and TRBJ1-3; 10 bases match TRBD1. V trimming: 4 bases; J trimming: 2 bases; junction bases outside the gene matches: 5. CDR3 length equals 16 residues. Germline V gene sequence: CDR1 MNHEY, CDR2 SMNVEV (reference sequence). For the CDR3, the DNA is TGTGCCAGCAGTTCATCCGGGACAGGGGCTGGAAACACCATATATTTT. It is translated as CASSSSGTGAGNTIYF.

J is TRBJ2-1 and V is TRBV18, with a possible D match to TRBD2 (7 bases). V lost 4 bases, J lost 6 bases, and 16 bases lay in between. Germline CDR1 reads KGHSH; CDR2 reads LQKENI. This CDR3 is 15 amino acids long. The CDR3 reads CASSLAGEGGNEQFF. DNA of the CDR3: TGTGCCAGCTCACTTGCGGGAGAGGGGGGCAATGAGCAGTTCTTC.

In the case of this clone: One end of the junction varies from germline; a read error may be responsible. This chain links TRBV6-6 with TRBJ2-7; a weak D match, TRBD1 (6 bases). Germline V gene data show CDR1 as MNHNY and CDR2 as SVGAGI (reference sequence). The CDR3 sequence is 11 residues long. CDR3 nucleotide sequence: TGTGCCAGCAGTTACGGGCAGGGGTTGGACTTC. Its translation is CASSYGQGLDF.

This chain joins TRBV28 and TRBJ1-6; TRBD1 might be the D (6 bases). This CDR3 comprises 15 residues. Per the germline V gene, CDR1 is MDHEN and CDR2 is SYDVKM. The germline V and J ends were trimmed by 4 bases and 7 bases, with 14 bases remaining between them. CDR3 in DNA: TGTGCCAGCAGTTCGTTTGGACAGAAGAATTCACCCCTCCACTTT. Protein: CASSSFGQKNSPLHF.

The CDR3 DNA is TGCGCCAGCAGCTTAGCGGGCTACAATCAGCCCCAGCATTTT. Translating it yields CASSLAGYNQPQHF. V and J are TRBV5-1 and TRBJ1-5; no reliable D call. CDR1 is SGHRS, CDR2 YFSETQ, per germline. The CDR3 has 14 amino acids. With 2 bases removed from V and 3 bases from J, the gap between germline ends came to 9 bases.

The chain combines TRBV28 with TRBJ1-1; no definite D call. Germline CDR1 is MDHEN and CDR2 is SYDVKM. The V end was cut by 8 bases, the J end by 1 base, with 8 bases between. The length of the CDR3 is 12 residues. The CDR3 sequence: CASLTWNTEAFF. The CDR3 bases are TGTGCCAGCCTGACTTGGAACACTGAAGCTTTCTTT.

V is TRBV21-1 and J is TRBJ2-5; TRBD2 is the table's D call and was not checked against the DNA. TRBV21-1 is flagged as a pseudogene. This CDR3 region has 15 residues. The CDR3 DNA reads TGTGCCAGCAGCCTAGCGGGAGGCCACCAAGAGACCCAGTACTTC. The encoded protein is CASSLAGGHQETQYF.

The chain couples TRBV7-9 to TRBJ1-4, with TRBD1 matching over 8 bases. The ends lost 4 bases at V and 8 bases at J; junction bases unmatched: 6. The CDR3 covers 14 residues. The germline V gene encodes CDR1 SEHNR and CDR2 FQNEAQ (reference sequence). CDR3 nucleotide sequence: TGTGCCAGCAGCTCGACAGGGGTTGGAGAAAAACTGTTTTTT. It codes for CASSSTGVGEKLFF.

The chain combines TRBV4-2 with TRBJ1-1; no definite D call. The germline V gene encodes CDR1 LGHNA and CDR2 YNFKEQ. The CDR3 loop spans 13 amino acids. Trimming pared 2 bases from V and 1 base from J, leaving 5 bases between. The CDR3 protein is CASSQLENTEAFF. CDR3 bases: TGTGCCAGCAGCCAATTAGAGAACACTGAAGCTTTCTTT.